Shown below are 7 T cell receptor beta chains from a single sample sequenced in a study of shared clonotypes between healthy human individuals. Only in-frame clones appear in the TCRdb table, and some are missing; sequencing was by immunoSEQ multiplex PCR. Of more than 450,000 clones listed, about four fifths were seen once; the top ten hold 10% to 15%. Material for sequencing was PBMCs. The receptors were gathered from a woman between 40 and 55 years old in good health. Some clones in this sample may be carry-over from other donors' samples.

The gene calls are TRBV7-8 and TRBJ2-1; possibly TRBD2 for D (5 bases). V was shortened by 7 bases and J by 7 bases, with 20 bases between the two germline ends. The CDR3 has 15 residues. The germline CDR1 and CDR2 sequences are SGHVS and FQNEAQ. Here the CDR3 reads CASNPSPSPGNEQFF. The DNA of the CDR3 is TGTGCCAGCAACCCATCCCCTAGCCCAGGAAATGAGCAGTTCTTC.

This clone was picked up one time. The V gene is TRBV4-2, the J gene TRBJ2-3; D gene unclear. This CDR3 contains 16 residues. Germline V lookup: CDR1 LGHNA, CDR2 YNFKEQ. The V end was cut by 1 base, the J end by 4 bases, with 15 bases between. Written as DNA, the CDR3 is TGTGCCAGCAGCCAAGTGGAAGCCTACAGTGCAGATACGCAGTATTTT. This sequence encodes CASSQVEAYSADTQYF.

V gene TRBV7-8 combines with J gene TRBJ2-7, with TRBD2 matching 15 bases. Germline V gene data show CDR1 as SGHVS and CDR2 as FQNEAQ. The length of the CDR3 is 15 residues. The junction had 0 bases not matched to a gene; V was cut back by 4 bases and J by 2 bases. CDR3 sequence reads: CASSWTSGRAYEQYF. CDR3 nucleotides: TGTGCCAGCAGCTGGACTAGCGGGAGGGCCTACGAGCAGTACTTC.

The chain links TRBV11-2 to TRBJ2-2, with D perhaps TRBD1 (6 bases). The CDR3 is made up of 15 amino acids. The germline V and J ends were trimmed by 1 base and 0 bases, with 6 bases remaining between them. CDR1 and CDR2 from the germline V gene are SGHAT and FQNNGV. DNA for the CDR3: TGTGCCAGCAGCTTAGGGACAGCGAACACCGGGGAGCTGTTTTTT. Its translation is CASSLGTANTGELFF.

This rearrangement joins TRBV7-9 to TRBJ1-1, with 7 nucleotides matching TRBD1. This CDR3 is built from 14 residues. V was pared by 4 bases and J by 1 base, with 3 bases of the junction left unmatched. The germline V gene has CDR1 SEHNR and CDR2 FQNEAQ (reference sequence). CDR3 bases: TGTGCCAGCAGCTATGGGACAGCGAACACTGAAGCTTTCTTT. This sequence encodes CASSYGTANTEAFF.

The chain employs TRBV19 and TRBJ2-5, with 9 bases aligning to TRBD1. V lost 3 bases, J lost 4 bases, and 9 bases stayed unmatched. Germline CDR1 reads LNHDA; CDR2 reads SQIVND (reference sequence). The CDR3 is 16 residues long. CDR3 sequence (DNA): TGTGCCAGTAGTATTCAGCCGGGACAGGGTGGAGAGACCCAGTACTTC. It yields the protein CASSIQPGQGGETQYF.

The chain joins TRBV6-5 to TRBJ1-1; TRBD1 might be the D (6 bases). The CDR3 totals 11 residues. Trimming took 5 bases from V and 5 from J, leaving 6 bases between them. CDR1 and CDR2 from the germline V gene are MNHEY and SVGAGI. The CDR3 loop reads CASSQGTEAFF. CDR3 in DNA: TGTGCCAGCAGTCAGGGGACTGAAGCTTTCTTT.